These 31 T cell receptor beta chains were all obtained from the same sample, sequenced in a study of blood T cells in healthy people across ages. The use of a sample-barcoded 5' primer and a J-beta primer mix characterized a second PCR of about 7 to 12 cycles. Each CDR3 protein is one row after TCRdb ran MiXCR on the 5' RACE reads. The sample has about 760,000 distinct CDR3 sequences, more than 20% seen once; the top ten hold under 9.5%. The sample also formed part of further work on T cells of mothers and their children.

Sequenced sample: blood. These receptor sequences come from a boy younger than 18 in good health.

This chain links TRBV9 with TRBJ2-5, with TRBD1 matching over 8 bases. V dropped 3 bases and J dropped 4; count of bases not matched to a gene: 5. Looked up from germline, CDR1 is SGDLS and CDR2 is YYNGEE. The CDR3 runs to 14 residues. Here the CDR3 reads CASSASGGRETQYF. As DNA, the CDR3 is TGTGCCAGCAGCGCCTCAGGGGGCAGAGAGACCCAGTACTTC.

This rearrangement joins TRBV12-3 or TRBV12-4 to TRBJ2-5; tentative D call: TRBD2 (6 bases). The CDR3 totals 14 residues. Trimming took off 4 bases at V and 2 bases at J, with 11 bases between the two ends. Here the CDR3 reads CASSSGTEQETQYF. CDR3 in DNA: TGTGCCAGCAGTTCCGGGACTGAGCAAGAGACCCAGTACTTC.

The J gene is TRBJ2-6, the V gene TRBV29-1; TRBD1 aligns across 8 bases. Germline V gene sequence: CDR1 SQVTM, CDR2 ANQGSEA. The V gene end was trimmed by 3 bases and the J gene end by 0 bases; junction bases not matched to a gene: 7. The CDR3 consists of 17 residues. DNA for the CDR3: TGCAGCGTTGAGTGGACAGGGCGATTCTCTGGGGCCAACGTCCTGACTTTC. Translating gives CSVEWTGRFSGANVLTF. The whole variable domain, filled in from reference TRBV29-1 and TRBJ2-6, reads SAVISQKPSRDICQRGTSLTIQCQVDSQVTMMFWYRQQPGQSLTLIATANQGSEATYESGFVIDKFPISRPNLTFSTLTVSNMSPEDSSIYLCSVEWTGRFSGANVLTFGAGSRLTVL.

This chain links TRBV6-2 or TRBV6-3 with TRBJ2-5, with no clear D. Trimming shortened V by 7 bases and J by 8 bases, and 17 bases separated the two germline ends. The CDR3 totals 13 residues. Germline V gives CDR1 MNHEY, CDR2 SVGEGT. The CDR3 bases are TGTGCCAGCACGGCGGAAGCCAAGAGAACCCAGTACTTC. It is translated as CASTAEAKRTQYF.

This clonotype is a singleton in its sample. This chain connects TRBV7-8 to TRBJ2-1; D is uncertain. The CDR3 runs to 15 residues. CDR1 and CDR2 (germline): SGHVS, FQNEAQ. V dropped 5 bases and J dropped 1 base, with 12 bases sitting between them. The CDR3 DNA reads as TGTGCCAGCAGCGGACCTATCCCTTCCTACAATGAGCAGTTCTTC. This codes for CASSGPIPSYNEQFF.

This clonotype was counted between two and nine times. For the CDR3, the DNA is TGTGCCAGCAGTGAATTTGGCGGGGTGAACGAGCAGTACTTC. Protein sequence: CASSEFGGVNEQYF. The chain recombines TRBV2 with TRBJ2-7, with D possibly TRBD2 on 6 matching bases. The CDR3 consists of 14 residues. The ends were cut back, 2 bases at V and 5 bases at J, with 13 bases in the middle. Per germline, CDR1 SNHLY and CDR2 FYNNEI.

The rearrangement links TRBV29-1 to TRBJ2-1; no reliable D call. The J call may be incorrect, as the DNA end agrees better with TRBJ2-7. CDR1 is SQVTM, CDR2 ANQGSEA, per germline. The CDR3 has 13 amino acids. The CDR3 sequence is CSVEDPNRNEQYF. CDR3 DNA sequence: TGCAGCGTTGAAGACCCGAATCGGAACGAGCAGTACTTC.

In DNA, the CDR3 is TGTGCCAGTAGTTCCCCGACAGGCGTCCATTATGGCTACACCTTC. Encoded protein: CASSSPTGVHYGYTF. The rearrangement links TRBV19 to TRBJ1-2, with D perhaps matching TRBD1 (6 bases). This CDR3 is built from 15 residues. CDR1 and CDR2 (germline): LNHDA, SQIVND (reference sequence). V lost 5 bases, J lost 5 bases, and 18 bases lay in between.

The J gene is TRBJ1-2, the V gene TRBV12-3 or TRBV12-4; TRBD1 matches at 9 bases. Germline trimming cut 4 bases from V and 8 bases from J; bases unmatched to any gene: 5. The CDR3 runs to 13 residues. In DNA form, the CDR3 reads TGTGCCAGCAGTTGGACAGGGGCGGGAGGCTACACCTTC. Amino acids: CASSWTGAGGYTF.

This sequence joins TRBV6-6 and TRBJ2-2; 10 nucleotides line up with TRBD2. The length of the CDR3 is 13 residues. Germline assignment: CDR1 MNHNY and CDR2 SVGAGI (reference sequence). The junction had 1 base not matched to a gene; V was cut back by 6 bases and J by 6 bases. CDR3 region: CASRSGGAGELFF. DNA of the CDR3: TGTGCCAGCAGAAGCGGGGGGGCCGGGGAGCTGTTTTTT.

The chain joins TRBV20-1 to TRBJ2-7; TRBD2 matches at 9 bases. The DNA end is more similar to TRBJ2-1, so the J call may be wrong. The CDR3 extends over 11 amino acids. Looked up from germline, CDR1 is DFQATT and CDR2 is SNEGSKA (reference sequence). The CDR3 here is CRGAGGNEQFF. The CDR3 coding sequence is TGCAGGGGAGCGGGAGGCAATGAGCAGTTCTTC.

The rearrangement uses TRBV24-1 and TRBJ1-1; perhaps TRBD1 as D (5 bases). V shed 4 bases and J shed 5 bases, with 10 bases lying between them. Germline values: CDR1 KGHDR, CDR2 SFDVKD. This CDR3 is 13 amino acids long. CDR3 in amino acids: CATSESGWTEAFF. CDR3 nucleotides: TGTGCCACCAGTGAATCAGGGTGGACTGAAGCTTTCTTT.

CDR3 sequence: CASSLQGMETQYF. The DNA for the CDR3 is TGCGCCAGCAGCTTGCAGGGGATGGAGACCCAGTACTTC. The V call is TRBV5-1, the J call TRBJ2-1, with D tentatively TRBD1 (6 bases). The DNA matches TRBJ2-5 better at its end, which makes the J call doubtful. CDR1 and CDR2 from the germline V gene are SGHRS and YFSETQ. There are 13 residues in the CDR3.

The gene calls are TRBV20-1 and TRBJ2-1, with 9 bases matching TRBD2. The CDR3 totals 14 residues. The junction had 5 bases not matched to a gene; V was cut back by 0 bases and J by 8 bases. Germline V lookup: CDR1 DFQATT, CDR2 SNEGSKA (reference sequence). DNA for the CDR3: TGCAGTGCTAGAGACGCGGGAGGGCCCTATGAGCAGTTCTTC. It yields the protein CSARDAGGPYEQFF.

This clonotype was counted a few times. The genes are TRBV19 and TRBJ2-1; D is ambiguous. The CDR3 length is 11 residues. CDR1 is LNHDA and CDR2 is SQIVND in the germline V gene (reference sequence). Between the trimmed V and J ends, which lost 6 bases and 10 bases, there was a span of 10 bases. CDR3 DNA sequence: TGTGCCAGTAGGAGCCCGGTAGAGCAGTTCTTC. Translation gives CASRSPVEQFF.

This chain connects TRBV15 to TRBJ1-4; D is undetermined. CDR1 and CDR2 from the germline V gene are LNHNV and YYDKDF (reference sequence). This CDR3 contains 16 residues. Trimming took off 0 bases at V and 2 bases at J, with 10 bases between the two ends. This CDR3 reads CATSRDLGLTNEKLFF. DNA for the CDR3: TGTGCCACCAGCAGAGATTTAGGACTGACTAATGAAAAACTGTTTTTT.

This sequence joins TRBV20-1 and TRBJ1-1; D not resolved. Germline V lookup: CDR1 DFQATT, CDR2 SNEGSKA (reference sequence). V lost 3 bases, J lost 0 bases, and 11 bases lay in between. This CDR3 is built from 14 residues. CDR3 DNA: TGCAGTGCTAGGGACGCCCGGTTGAACACTGAAGCTTTCTTT. Translation gives CSARDARLNTEAFF.

This clonotype was observed at least ten times. The V gene is TRBV12-3 or TRBV12-4, the J gene TRBJ2-5; TRBD1 matches at 8 bases. The CDR3 is made up of 15 amino acids. With 4 bases clipped from V and 5 bases from J, the junction kept 9 bases outside the gene matches. CDR3 coding DNA: TGTGCCAGCAGTTGGGGACAGGTCGAACGGGAGACCCAGTACTTC. Protein product: CASSWGQVERETQYF.

This clonotype has just a few counts. J is TRBJ2-7 and V is TRBV9, with D perhaps assigned TRBD1 or TRBD2 (5 bases each). The V gene lost 0 bases and the J gene lost 2 bases, with 12 bases spanning the gap. CDR1 is SGDLS and CDR2 is YYNGEE in the germline V gene. This CDR3 region has 15 residues. The CDR3 loop is CASSVGDWDPYEQYF. CDR3 DNA: TGTGCCAGCAGCGTAGGGGATTGGGACCCCTACGAGCAGTACTTC.

The rearrangement joins TRBV5-1 to TRBJ2-3; D is tentatively TRBD1 or TRBD2 (6 bases each). This CDR3 is 16 amino acids long. V lost 3 bases to trimming and J lost 2 bases, with 16 bases between them. Germline assignment: CDR1 SGHRS and CDR2 YFSETQ. CDR3 DNA sequence: TGCGCCAGCAGCTCTCGACAAGGGGGGATCACAGATACGCAGTATTTT. This codes for CASSSRQGGITDTQYF.

The chain carries TRBV9 and TRBJ2-2; unclear D gene. Germline CDR1 and CDR2: SGDLS and YYNGEE. V lost 0 bases and J 4 bases, leaving 13 bases between the germline ends. CDR3 length: 16 residues. The CDR3 DNA reads TGTGCCAGCAGCGTAGATAAGATGGTCTCCACCGGGGAGCTGTTTTTT. Amino acid sequence: CASSVDKMVSTGELFF.

This chain connects TRBV13 to TRBJ2-1; 7 bases line up with TRBD1. The J call is in doubt because the DNA end fits TRBJ2-5 better. This CDR3 has 16 amino acids. Germline V gives CDR1 PRHDT, CDR2 FYEKMQ (reference sequence). The CDR3 DNA reads as TGTGCCAGCAGCCGAACGGGCGACAGGGTACAAGAGACCCAGTACTTC. This gives the protein CASSRTGDRVQETQYF.

This clonotype occurred a few times. The rearrangement uses TRBV3-1 and TRBJ1-1; maybe TRBD1 (5 bases). The CDR3 is 14 residues long. Per germline, CDR1 LGHDT and CDR2 YNNKEL (reference sequence). V was trimmed by 1 base and J by 4 bases, leaving 10 bases between them. The CDR3, as DNA: TGTGCCAGCAGCCAAGCGGGCAGGGTCACTGAAGCTTTCTTT. It codes for CASSQAGRVTEAFF.

This clonotype was seen a few times. The chain carries TRBV29-1 and TRBJ2-5; 8 bases agree with TRBD1. Near its end, the DNA agrees better with TRBJ2-1, so the J call may be wrong. CDR1 SQVTM and CDR2 ANQGSEA come from the germline V gene. The CDR3 consists of 14 residues. CDR3: CSVAWTGNNNEQFF. The CDR3 DNA sequence: TGCAGCGTTGCTTGGACAGGGAACAACAATGAGCAGTTCTTC.

The chain combines TRBV11-1 with TRBJ2-1; D is uncertain. Germline V CDR1 and CDR2: SGHAT, FQDESV (reference sequence). The CDR3 extends over 12 amino acids. V lost 5 bases, J lost 8 bases, and 10 bases lay in between. The CDR3 is CASSATQHEQFF. DNA for the CDR3: TGTGCCAGCAGCGCGACCCAACATGAGCAGTTCTTC.

In its sample, this clonotype was seen a few times. The chain is built from TRBV20-1 and TRBJ2-5; D not resolved. The J call is in doubt because the DNA end fits TRBJ2-7 better. Germline assignment: CDR1 DFQATT and CDR2 SNEGSKA (reference sequence). The CDR3 consists of 13 residues. CDR3 sequence: CSARRGADYEQYF. In DNA, the CDR3 is TGCAGTGCTAGGCGAGGTGCCGACTACGAGCAGTACTTC.

V and J are TRBV7-2 and TRBJ2-7; 7 nucleotides align to TRBD2. Losses at the gene ends were 4 bases for V and 2 bases for J; bases not matched to a gene: 8. Germline values: CDR1 SGHTA, CDR2 FQGNSA. This CDR3 is 15 amino acids long. CDR3 nucleotides: TGTGCCAGCAGCTCCGGGGGGTTCGGAACCTACGAGCAGTACTTC. Translating gives CASSSGGFGTYEQYF. Full variable domain (missing parts from reference TRBV7-2 and TRBJ2-7): GAGVSQSPSNKVTEKGKDVELRCDPISGHTALYWYRQSLGQGLEFLIYFQGNSAPDKSGLPSDRFSAERTGGSVSTLTIQRTQQEDSAVYLCASSSGGFGTYEQYFGPGTRLTVT.

The chain employs TRBV25-1 and TRBJ2-5; 10 bases map to TRBD1. CDR3 length equals 16 residues. CDR1 is MGHDK and CDR2 is SYGVNS in the germline V gene. J gave up 5 bases and V 3 bases, and 9 bases lay outside the gene matches. The CDR3 region has the DNA TGTGCCAGCAGTGACCTGACAGGGGGCGGGTCGGAGACCCAGTACTTC. This sequence encodes CASSDLTGGGSETQYF.

This clonotype was counted a few times. The chain combines TRBV12-3 or TRBV12-4 with TRBJ2-1; D possibly corresponds to TRBD1 (5 bases). The CDR3 consists of 13 residues. The V end lost 5 bases, the J end lost 6 bases, and 11 bases lay between the germline ends. CDR3 nucleotide sequence: TGTGCCAGCAGTCCCGACAGCCGCAATGAGCAGTTCTTC. Protein product: CASSPDSRNEQFF.

The chain links TRBV9 to TRBJ2-3; D not certain. Germline loops: CDR1 SGDLS, CDR2 YYNGEE. The CDR3 loop spans 13 amino acids. The V end lost 0 bases, the J end lost 3 bases, and 5 bases lay between the germline ends. CDR3 sequence: CASSVGETDTQYF. The DNA for the CDR3 is TGTGCCAGCAGCGTAGGAGAGACAGATACGCAGTATTTT.

The chain joins TRBV5-1 to TRBJ1-2, with 7 positions matching TRBD1. The CDR3 has 16 residues. Germline CDR1 and CDR2: SGHRS and YFSETQ. Trimming removed 3 bases from V and 4 bases from J; junction bases left unmatched: 12. This CDR3 is CASSWDPGQPPYGYTF. CDR3 DNA sequence: TGCGCCAGCAGCTGGGACCCGGGACAGCCTCCCTATGGCTACACCTTC.